This TCR beta chain was identified in a study of blood T cell repertoires in COVID-19. Study in general: COVID-19 samples, acute and convalescent, were from the United States, Italy and Spain. Sample material is recorded as cDNA or gDNA derived from T cells, B-cell-depleted T cells, or PBMCs.

Assay: immunoSEQ multiplex PCR; the TCRdb copy retains only in-frame clones and omits some. The table records over 200,000 clones, about 90% of them present only once. From germline, CDR1 is KGHDR and CDR2 SFDVKD. The CDR3 runs to 19 residues. V lost 2 bases to trimming and J lost 1 base; unmatched junction nucleotides: 11. Sample: peripheral blood. The sequence came from a man aged 40-49 years with active or convalescent COVID-19. The chain links TRBV24-1 to TRBJ2-5, with 11 bases lining up with TRBD1. The CDR3 sequence: CATSDSIGQGASIQETQYF. The CDR3 coding sequence is TGTGCCACCAGTGATTCGATCGGACAGGGGGCTTCAATCCAAGAGACCCAGTACTTC.